A selection of T cell receptor beta chains follows, all from one sample in a study of T-cell reconstitution after alpha-beta-depleted transplantation in children. TCRdb reanalysed the PCR reads using MiXCR and keeps one entry per CDR3 protein. The repertoire holds fewer than 700,000 distinct CDR3 sequences, with roughly 13% as singletons. Here the sequenced sample was PBMCs, mostly from graft donor cells, taken 360 days after TCRalphabeta/CD19-depleted stem cell transplant. The receptors shown here come from a male patient under 18 who had a stem cell transplant for acute myeloid leukemia, so the T cells may come from the graft donor. CDR3s include the opening cysteine and the closing phenylalanine or tryptophan. D genes are given only for firm matches. Rows give clone size only sometimes, using once, few, many, or a class for an expanded clone.

>NA|TRBJ1-5|NA|TRBV28
TGTGCCAGCAGTTTCGTAACTCAGGTACAGCCCCAGCATTTT
CASSFVTQVQPQHF
>few|TRBJ2-5|TRBD1|TRBV4-3
TGCGCCAGCAGCCAAGACGAAGGACAGGGGCGATTCACCCAGTACTTC
CASSQDEGQGRFTQYF
>few|TRBJ1-6|NA|TRBV7-9
TGTGCCAGCAGCTCAAGCGGGCAGGGGCAAAATTCACCCCTCCACTTT
CASSSSGQGQNSPLHF
>few|TRBJ2-3|TRBD1|TRBV9
TGTGCCAGCCAGGACAGGTACACAGATACGCAGTATTTT
CASQDRYTDTQYF
>many|TRBJ2-7|TRBD2|TRBV6-1
TGTGCCAGCAGACCACTAGCGGAGTCCCCCTACGGGCAGTACTTC
CASRPLAESPYGQYF
>few|TRBJ2-7|NA|TRBV29-1
TGCAGCGTTATCGGGCGGAGACCCCTCGAGCAGTACTTC
CSVIGRRPLEQYF
>many|TRBJ2-1|TRBD2|TRBV20-1
TGCAGTGGAGATAGCGGGAACAATGAGCAGTTCTTC
CSGDSGNNEQFF
>many|TRBJ2-3|NA|TRBV12-3/TRBV12-4
TGTGCCAGCAGTCTTACGGTCGCCACAGATACGCAGTATTTT
CASSLTVATDTQYF
>few|TRBJ2-5|NA|TRBV3-1
TGTGCCACCAGACCACTGGGGACCCAAGAGACCCAGTACTTC
CATRPLGTQETQYF
>few|TRBJ2-1|TRBD1|TRBV11-2
TGTGCCAGCAGCCGACAGGGACCTGAGCAGTTCTTC
CASSRQGPEQFF
>few|TRBJ2-5|NA|TRBV20-1
TGCAGTGCTATTCGGGCGCCAATCCAAGAGACCCAGTACTTC
CSAIRAPIQETQYF
>few|TRBJ2-1|NA|TRBV14
TGTGCCAGCAGCCAATTTCGGGGGACCTCCTACAATGAGCAGTTCTTC
CASSQFRGTSYNEQFF
>many|TRBJ2-1|NA|TRBV5-5
TGTGCCAGCAGCTTGGGGCCACGCGAACGCTACTCCTACAATGAGCAGTTCTTC
CASSLGPRERYSYNEQFF
>NA|TRBJ2-3|TRBD2|TRBV28
TGTGCCAGCAGTTCCCACGGACTAGCGGGAAATACGCAGTATTTT
CASSSHGLAGNTQYF
>NA|TRBJ1-4|NA|TRBV6-1
TGTGCCAGCAGGGAGGGTGTGGCAACTAATGAAAAACTGTTTTTT
CASREGVATNEKLFF
>NA|TRBJ2-7|TRBD2|TRBV28
TGTGCCAGCAGTTTTCCCCTAGCGGGAGAGATTTACGAGCAGTACTTC
CASSFPLAGEIYEQYF
>few|TRBJ2-3|NA|TRBV7-3
TGTGCCAGCAGCTTAAAGCGGCAGGCTAGCACAGATACGCAGTATTTT
CASSLKRQASTDTQYF
>many|TRBJ2-2|NA|TRBV11-2
TGTGCCAGCAGCGGCGGGGGCCGGGAGCTGTTTTTT
CASSGGGRELFF
>few|TRBJ1-1|TRBD1|TRBV4-2
TGTGCCAGCAGCCAACTCAACCCCGGGACAGGGGAGTCTGAAGCTTTCTTT
CASSQLNPGTGESEAFF
>few|TRBJ2-5|TRBD2|TRBV5-1
TGCGCCAGCAGCTCCTTCGCTCGGTGGCCTAGCGGGGGATCCGGGGAGACCCAGTACTTC
CASSSFARWPSGGSGETQYF
>NA|TRBJ2-3|NA|TRBV12-5
TGTGCTAGTGGCCCCGGGGGCTATACGCAGTATTTT
CASGPGGYTQYF
>many|TRBJ2-5|NA|TRBV6-5
TGTGCCAGCAGTACAGAAGAGACCCAGTACTTC
CASSTEETQYF
>few|TRBJ2-5|TRBD1|TRBV7-8
TGTGCCAGCAGCCCCAAGACAGGGGGGTTAGAGACCCAGTACTTC
CASSPKTGGLETQYF
>NA|TRBJ2-2|TRBD2|TRBV7-9
TGTGCCAGCAGCTTTCCGGGACTAAAGAACACCGGGGAGCTGTTTTTT
CASSFPGLKNTGELFF
>many|TRBJ2-7|TRBD1|TRBV20-1
TGCAGTGCTAGGGATGTGACAGGGACCTACGAGCAGTACTTC
CSARDVTGTYEQYF
>NA|TRBJ2-1|TRBD2|TRBV28
TGTGCCAGCCGTATTGGACTAGCTTACAATGAGCAGTTCTTC
CASRIGLAYNEQFF
>few|TRBJ2-7|NA|TRBV28
TGTGCCAGCAGTTTAATCGGGAGCACGTACGAGCAGTACTTC
CASSLIGSTYEQYF
>NA|TRBJ2-7|NA|TRBV12-3/TRBV12-4
TGTGCCAGCAGCCCCTCGTCAAGTCCCTACGAGCAGTACTTC
CASSPSSSPYEQYF
>many|TRBJ2-1|NA|TRBV11-2
TGTGCCAGCAGCTCCCCCGCCCCGAGCTCCTACAATGAGCAGTTCTTC
CASSSPAPSSYNEQFF
>NA|TRBJ2-3|NA|TRBV20-1
TGCAGTGCTAGAGATCGTTGGGGGGGCTATCGAAGCACAGATACGCAGTATTTT
CSARDRWGGYRSTDTQYF
>many|TRBJ2-1|NA|TRBV28
TGTGCCAGCAGACTTCAGGGGACATCCTACAATGAGCAGTTCTTC
CASRLQGTSYNEQFF
>NA|TRBJ2-7|NA|TRBV29-1
TGCAGCGCCCGCCGCCAGGCGTCGGAGCAGTACTTC
CSARRQASEQYF
>NA|TRBJ2-7|TRBD2|TRBV28
TGTGCCAGCAGTCAGCGGGAGGGCGAGCAGTACTTC
CASSQREGEQYF
>NA|TRBJ2-4|TRBD2|TRBV4-3
TGCGCCAGCAGCCAAGAGTTTGGGGTACGCGGGGGCATTCAGTACTTC
CASSQEFGVRGGIQYF
>NA|TRBJ2-7|TRBD1|TRBV7-9
TGTGCCAGCAGCTTAACAGGACAGGGCTACGAGCAGTACTTC
CASSLTGQGYEQYF
>many|TRBJ2-3|NA|TRBV29-1
TGCAGCGTTTCTTTTCTAGCCATCCTCTCCACAGATACGCAGTATTTT
CSVSFLAILSTDTQYF
>NA|TRBJ2-2|NA|TRBV4-2
TGTGCCAGCAGCCAAGATGCGGGGATGGAGCTGTTTTTT
CASSQDAGMELFF
>few|TRBJ2-7|NA|TRBV7-6
TGTGCCAGCAGCCCCTCCCGGGACAAGTCCTACGAGCAGTACTTC
CASSPSRDKSYEQYF
>many|TRBJ2-5|NA|TRBV6-5
TGTGCCAGCAGTTACTCGACAAACTTGGCCGGGGACCAAGAGACCCAGTACTTC
CASSYSTNLAGDQETQYF
>few|TRBJ2-1|TRBD2|TRBV12-3/TRBV12-4
TGTGCCAGCACCATAGGGGGTAGCGGGACTTATTACGAGCAGTTCTTC
CASTIGGSGTYYEQFF
>NA|TRBJ2-1|TRBD2|TRBV7-7
TGTGCTAGCAGCTTAGCCAGGGCGGGAGCGGAGGGGTCGTATGGTGAGCAGTTCTTC
CASSLARAGAEGSYGEQFF
>few|TRBJ1-3|TRBD1|TRBV7-2
TGTGCCAGCAGCTCGTTGGGCGTGGGACAGGGACCGAACACCATATATTTT
CASSSLGVGQGPNTIYF
>NA|TRBJ2-2|NA|TRBV9
TGTGCCAGCACCCCCGCCCCAGGGGCCCCCCCCGGGGAGCTGTTTTTT
CASTPAPGAPPGELFF
>few|TRBJ2-2|TRBD2|TRBV27
TGTGCCAGCAGTCCCGTTACCCGGGGGGGCACCGGGGAGCTGTTTTTT
CASSPVTRGGTGELFF
>NA|TRBJ2-7|NA|TRBV24-1
TGTGCCACCAGTGACGAGGGCCGCGAGCAGTACTTC
CATSDEGREQYF
>few|TRBJ2-1|NA|TRBV7-8
TGTGCCAGCAGCTTAGTAGATAGCGACTACAATGAGCAGTTCTTC
CASSLVDSDYNEQFF
>few|TRBJ2-7|TRBD2|TRBV19
TGTGCCAGTAGCACGACTAGCGGGCCACCCTACGAGCAGTACTTC
CASSTTSGPPYEQYF
>few|TRBJ2-1|TRBD2|TRBV12-3/TRBV12-4
TGTGCCAGCAGTGTCACTAGCGCTCACACCTACAATGAGCAGTTCTTC
CASSVTSAHTYNEQFF
>NA|TRBJ2-1|NA|TRBV28
TGTGCCAGCAGCCCGGCCCTGGGGACCTACAATGAGCAGTTCTTC
CASSPALGTYNEQFF
>many|TRBJ2-5|NA|TRBV18
TGTGCCAGCTCACCCCGGACAGAAGAGACCCAGTACTTC
CASSPRTEETQYF
>NA|TRBJ2-7|TRBD2|TRBV20-1
TGCAGTGCTAGACTAGCGGGAGGTCTCTACGAGCAGTACTTC
CSARLAGGLYEQYF
>many|TRBJ2-2|NA|TRBV11-3
TGTGCCAGCAGCCCGAGGGAGTTGAACACCGGGGAGCTGTTTTTT
CASSPRELNTGELFF
>NA|TRBJ2-1|NA|TRBV20-1
TGCAGTGTCCGGCGGCAGCCTGACAATGAGCAGTTCTTC
CSVRRQPDNEQFF
>NA|TRBJ1-5|NA|TRBV4-3
TGCGCCAGCAGCCAAAGGCCAGGCAGTGAGCCCCAGCATTTT
CASSQRPGSEPQHF